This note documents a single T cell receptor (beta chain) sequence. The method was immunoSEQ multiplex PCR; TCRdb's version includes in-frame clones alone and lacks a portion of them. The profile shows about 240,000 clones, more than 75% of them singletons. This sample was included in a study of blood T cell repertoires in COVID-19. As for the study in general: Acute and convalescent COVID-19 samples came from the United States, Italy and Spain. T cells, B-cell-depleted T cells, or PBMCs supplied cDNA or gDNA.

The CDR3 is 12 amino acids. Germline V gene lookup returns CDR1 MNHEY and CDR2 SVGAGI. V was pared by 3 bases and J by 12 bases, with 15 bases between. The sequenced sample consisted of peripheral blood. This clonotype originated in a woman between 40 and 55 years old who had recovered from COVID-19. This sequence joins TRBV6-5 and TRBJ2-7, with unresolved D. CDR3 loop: CASSYPPEPWYF. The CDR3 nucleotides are TGTGCCAGCAGTTATCCCCCAGAACCCTGGTACTTC.